The clone carrying this T cell receptor (beta chain) was seen just once. This record comes from a study of blood T cell repertoires in COVID-19. Participants were aged about 18 to 100 years, lived in around 22 US areas, and enrolled virtually. In the authors' methods: Researchers report that nucleated cell counts were estimated from reference gene primer amplification. Produced via immunoSEQ multiplex PCR; TCRdb's table is partial and in-frame only. V and J calls and clone size are copied from that table; D and trimming were computed from the DNA. The repertoire has roughly 340,000 clones, approximately 92% of them found once; the top ten carry 0.95% to 1.1%. The CDR3 covers 14 residues. Germline V gives CDR1 SGHNT, CDR2 YENEEA. Trimming removed 5 bases from V and 4 bases from J; junction bases left unmatched: 7.

Sequences were obtained from PBMCs or T cells enriched from blood (not recorded which). The rearrangement joins TRBV11-3 to TRBJ2-5; TRBD1 matches 7 bases. The source is a man aged 18 to 29 who had recovered from COVID-19. DNA for the CDR3: TGTGCCAGCAGCCAACCGGGACAGAGAGAGACCCAGTACTTC. This translates into CASSQPGQRETQYF.